This is a list of T cell receptor beta chains from one sample in a study of human T cells and chemical hapten exposure. A single record per CDR3 protein comes from TCRdb applying MiXCR to the RACE reads. Of some 90,000 distinct CDR3 sequences listed, 11% are singletons. This specimen consisted of whole blood, obtained in connection with sensitization to the hapten diphenylcyclopropenone (DPC). These TCRs come from a woman in her twenties or thirties with alopecia areata. Some clones in this sample may be carry-over from other donors' samples. The CDR3 runs from the conserved cysteine through the conserved F or W. D genes are given only for firm matches. Only some rows state a clone size, as once, few, many or a class for expanded clones.

>TRBJ2-1|many|TRBV29-1|TRBD1
CSVDKGQGREQFF
TGCAGCGTTGATAAGGGACAGGGAAGAGAGCAGTTCTTC
>TRBJ2-1|few|TRBV29-1|.
CSVEPISSDSYNEQFF
TGCAGCGTTGAACCGATCTCTAGCGACTCCTACAATGAGCAGTTCTTC
>TRBJ2-3|once|TRBV28|TRBD1
CATKGQDNTDTQYF
TGTGCCACCAAGGGACAGGACAACACAGATACGCAGTATTTT
>TRBJ1-2|many|TRBV18|TRBD1
CASSPAGTGLNYGYTF
TGTGCCAGCTCTCCCGCCGGGACAGGACTTAACTATGGCTACACCTTC
>TRBJ1-2|.|TRBV9|.
CASSANSTGADRYGYTF
TGTGCCAGCAGCGCTAATTCGACAGGCGCAGACCGCTATGGCTACACCTTC
>TRBJ1-1|many|TRBV30|.
CAWARDTEAFF
TGTGCCTGGGCAAGAGACACTGAAGCTTTCTTT
>TRBJ2-7|many|TRBV25-1|.
CASSEFGRVHEQYF
TGTGCCAGCAGTGAATTTGGGCGGGTCCACGAGCAGTACTTC
>TRBJ1-5|many|TRBV27|.
CASRGHQPQHF
TGTGCCAGCAGGGGGCATCAGCCCCAGCATTTT
>TRBJ2-1|many|TRBV7-9|.
CASSLGQTNEQFF
TGTGCCAGCAGCTTAGGCCAGACGAATGAGCAGTTCTTC
>TRBJ1-2|many|TRBV6-5|TRBD1
CASSYSGQGAPDHGYTF
TGTGCCAGCAGTTACTCGGGACAGGGGGCGCCGGATCATGGCTACACCTTC
>TRBJ2-2|.|TRBV5-1|.
CASSPETRVGGELFF
TGCGCCAGCAGCCCAGAGACTAGGGTCGGCGGGGAGCTGTTTTTT
>TRBJ2-7|many|TRBV28|.
CASRDRYYEQYF
TGTGCCAGCAGGGACAGATACTACGAGCAGTACTTC
>TRBJ2-3|.|TRBV18|.
CASSPPTGQGTDTQYF
TGTGCCAGCTCACCACCGACGGGCCAGGGCACAGATACGCAGTATTTT
>TRBJ2-3|.|TRBV20-1|.
CSARRLTDTQYF
TGCAGTGCTAGAAGGCTCACAGATACGCAGTATTTT
>TRBJ2-4|few|TRBV5-1|TRBD1
CASSLDVTGVNIQYF
TGCGCCAGCAGCTTGGACGTGACAGGGGTCAACATTCAGTACTTC
>TRBJ1-2|.|TRBV3-1|.
CASSQEVFGVPSLDGYTF
TGTGCCAGCAGCCAAGAAGTATTCGGGGTACCCTCGTTGGATGGCTACACCTTC
>TRBJ1-4|many|TRBV28|.
CASSLASATNEKLFF
TGTGCCAGCAGTTTAGCCAGCGCAACTAATGAAAAACTGTTTTTT
>TRBJ1-4|many|TRBV6-6|.
CASSPGGRDEKLFF
TGTGCCAGCAGTCCGGGGGGTCGAGATGAAAAACTGTTTTTT
>TRBJ1-1|.|TRBV29-1|.
CSVGRASGTAEAFF
TGCAGCGTTGGAAGGGCGTCCGGCACCGCTGAAGCTTTCTTT
>TRBJ1-6|.|TRBV18|.
CASSSITGSGNSPLHF
TGTGCCAGCTCATCTATAACGGGCTCCGGGAATTCACCCCTCCACTTT
>TRBJ1-1|few|TRBV5-1|.
CASSLALTGGNTEAFF
TGCGCCAGCAGCTTGGCGTTGACAGGCGGGAACACTGAAGCTTTCTTT
>TRBJ2-7|many|TRBV20-1|.
CSAGTSYDSYEQYF
TGCAGTGCCGGGACAAGTTACGATTCCTACGAGCAGTACTTC
>TRBJ2-1|few|TRBV7-9|.
CASSLKALHNEQFF
TGTGCCAGCAGCTTGAAGGCATTACACAATGAGCAGTTCTTC
>TRBJ2-1|many|TRBV7-9|TRBD1
CASSFWTGPSSYNEQFF
TGTGCCAGCAGCTTTTGGACAGGGCCTAGCTCCTACAATGAGCAGTTCTTC
>TRBJ2-3|.|TRBV29-1|TRBD1
CSARTGSTDTQYF
TGCAGCGCCCGGACAGGTAGCACAGATACGCAGTATTTT
>TRBJ2-6|few|TRBV21-1|.
CASPRRWGNNSGANVLTF
TGTGCCAGCCCCCGCCGGTGGGGGAACAACTCTGGGGCCAACGTCCTGACTTTC
>TRBJ1-4|few|TRBV11-2|TRBD1
CASSPRTGTNEKLFF
TGTGCCAGCAGCCCCCGGACAGGAACTAATGAAAAACTGTTTTTT
>TRBJ1-6|.|TRBV4-2|.
CASSQDPYSPLHF
TGTGCCAGCAGCCAAGATCCCTATTCACCCCTCCACTTT
>TRBJ2-7|.|TRBV28|.
CASTGGQPYEQYF
TGTGCCAGCACCGGTGGACAGCCCTACGAGCAGTACTTC
>TRBJ2-1|many|TRBV24-1|.
CATSAAGARNEQFF
TGTGCCACCAGTGCGGCAGGGGCACGGAATGAGCAGTTCTTC
>TRBJ1-2|many|TRBV20-1|.
CSVTLGYGYTF
TGCAGTGTGACCCTTGGGTATGGCTACACCTTC
>TRBJ1-2|many|TRBV3-1|TRBD1
CASSQSSGRGLGYTF
TGTGCCAGCAGCCAATCGAGTGGCAGGGGGCTTGGCTACACCTTC
>TRBJ2-7|many|TRBV5-1|.
CASSLAFEQYF
TGCGCCAGCAGCTTGGCCTTCGAGCAGTACTTC
>TRBJ2-3|few|TRBV11-3|TRBD2
CASSLGTSGNTDTQYF
TGTGCCAGCAGCTTGGGGACTAGCGGGAACACAGATACGCAGTATTTT
>TRBJ2-2|.|TRBV5-5|.
CASSFPMEGTGELFF
TGTGCCAGCAGCTTCCCCATGGAGGGGACCGGGGAGCTGTTTTTT
>TRBJ1-3|few|TRBV29-1|.
CSVLEGSGNTIYF
TGCAGCGTTTTAGAGGGCTCTGGAAACACCATATATTTT
>TRBJ2-3|.|TRBV5-1|TRBD2
CASSLGPSGVTDTQYF
TGCGCCAGCAGCTTGGGCCCTAGCGGAGTTACAGATACGCAGTATTTT
>TRBJ1-3|few|TRBV11-2|.
CASRSEASGNTIYF
TGTGCCAGCAGGTCCGAGGCCTCTGGAAACACCATATATTTT
>TRBJ1-2|many|TRBV28|.
CASSLPTNYGYTF
TGTGCCAGCAGTCTCCCAACTAACTATGGCTACACCTTC
>TRBJ2-5|many|TRBV18|.
CASSPPKLVETQYF
TGTGCCAGCTCACCACCTAAACTAGTTGAGACCCAGTACTTC
>TRBJ1-1|few|TRBV6-2/TRBV6-3|.
CASSWQQGTEAFF
TGTGCCAGCAGTTGGCAGCAAGGCACTGAAGCTTTCTTT
>TRBJ1-1|.|TRBV4-1|.
CASSQVFWQANTEAFF
TGCGCCAGCAGCCAAGTGTTCTGGCAGGCGAACACTGAAGCTTTCTTT
>TRBJ1-4|many|TRBV19|.
CASSIRNFEKLFF
TGTGCCAGTAGTATAAGGAATTTTGAAAAACTGTTTTTT
>TRBJ2-7|many|TRBV6-2/TRBV6-3|TRBD1
CASSSLPTGPLHSYEQYF
TGTGCCAGCAGTTCCCTTCCGACAGGGCCATTACACTCCTACGAGCAGTACTTC
>TRBJ1-4|few|TRBV30|.
CAWSVRGGRREKLFF
TGTGCCTGGAGTGTACGCGGTGGGCGTCGGGAAAAACTGTTTTTT
>TRBJ1-2|few|TRBV6-5|.
CASRPTPRDGYTF
TGTGCCAGCAGACCCACCCCCAGGGATGGCTACACCTTC
>TRBJ2-3|many|TRBV4-3|.
CASSQDLGRYTDTQYF
TGCGCCAGCAGCCAAGACCTGGGGAGATACACAGATACGCAGTATTTT